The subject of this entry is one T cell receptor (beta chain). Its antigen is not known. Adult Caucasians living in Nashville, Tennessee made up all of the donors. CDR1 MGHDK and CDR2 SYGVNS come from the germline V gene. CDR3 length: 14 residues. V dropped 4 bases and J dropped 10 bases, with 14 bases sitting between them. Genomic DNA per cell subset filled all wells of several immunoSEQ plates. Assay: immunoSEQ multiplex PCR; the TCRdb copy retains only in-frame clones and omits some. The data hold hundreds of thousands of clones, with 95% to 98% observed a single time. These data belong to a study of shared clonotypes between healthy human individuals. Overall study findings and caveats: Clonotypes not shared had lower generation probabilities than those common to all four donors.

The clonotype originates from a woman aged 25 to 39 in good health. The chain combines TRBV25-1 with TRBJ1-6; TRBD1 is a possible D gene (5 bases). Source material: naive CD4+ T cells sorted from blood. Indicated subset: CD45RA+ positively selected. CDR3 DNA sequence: TGTGCCAGCAGTGTTCCGGGGGAAAACTCACCCCTCCACTTT. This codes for CASSVPGENSPLHF.